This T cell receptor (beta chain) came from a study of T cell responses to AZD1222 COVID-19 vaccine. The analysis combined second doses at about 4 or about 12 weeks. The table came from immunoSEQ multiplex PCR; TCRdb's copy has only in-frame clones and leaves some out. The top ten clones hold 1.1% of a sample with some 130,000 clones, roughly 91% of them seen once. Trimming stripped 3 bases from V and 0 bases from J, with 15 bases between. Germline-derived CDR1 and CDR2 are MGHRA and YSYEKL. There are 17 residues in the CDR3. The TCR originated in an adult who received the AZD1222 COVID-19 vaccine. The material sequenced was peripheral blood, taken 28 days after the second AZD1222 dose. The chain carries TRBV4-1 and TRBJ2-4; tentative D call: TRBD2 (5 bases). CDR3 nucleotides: TGCGCCAGCAGCCAGCTAACGGGGATCCTAGCCAAAAACATTCAGTACTTC. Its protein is CASSQLTGILAKNIQYF.